A selection of T cell receptor beta chains follows, all from one sample in a study of T cells in localized non-small cell lung cancer. TCRdb's copy holds only in-frame clones and misses some; the assay was immunoSEQ multiplex PCR. The profile shows about 18,000 clones, about 90% of them singletons. The sequenced sample was peripheral blood, obtained before any cancer treatment. These receptors all come from a woman aged 35 to 70 with stage I lung adenocarcinoma. Each CDR3 is given without its conserved first and last residue. Clone sizes are given selectively: once, few, many, or a class where the clone is expanded.

J gene	clone size	V gene	CDR3 protein
TRBJ1-3	NA	TRBV6-5	ASRNSGNTIY
TRBJ1-2	NA	TRBV7-9	ASTGQAGFNYGYT
TRBJ1-4	NA	TRBV7-2	ASSFGTVGEKLF
TRBJ1-6	NA	TRBV30	ASRTYNSPLH
TRBJ1-2	NA	TRBV6-5	ATGENGYT
TRBJ2-2	few	TRBV30	AWSVGGVHTGELF
TRBJ2-3	NA	TRBV7-7	ASSPGPSTDTQY
TRBJ2-3	NA	TRBV11-2	ASSFSGNTDTQY
TRBJ2-7	NA	TRBV6-5	ASGRTGISYEQY
TRBJ2-1	NA	TRBV6-4	ASSDSGGRANEQF
TRBJ2-5	NA	TRBV9	ASSGGQGAWETQY
TRBJ2-1	NA	TRBV18	ASSPGGPYNEQF
TRBJ2-5	NA	TRBV9	ASSARDGRMETQY
TRBJ1-1	NA	TRBV19	ASKPGKNTEAF
TRBJ2-7	NA	TRBV28	ASSLWQGIYEQY
TRBJ2-4	NA	TRBV2	ASKTGQLKDIQY
TRBJ2-5	NA	TRBV19	ASSSRTGQETQY
TRBJ1-2	NA	TRBV28	ASTRTGTNYGYT
TRBJ1-3	NA	TRBV9	ASSGGGSSGNTIY
TRBJ2-7	NA	TRBV28	ASSPGQSYEQY
TRBJ2-4	NA	TRBV10-1	ASSEEAGIAQY
TRBJ2-1	NA	TRBV11-2	ASSLGSGALYNEQF
TRBJ1-1	NA	TRBV11-2	ASSLEWAGREAF